The 15 T cell receptor beta chains below all came from one sample that was sequenced in a study of blood T cell repertoires in COVID-19. The table came from immunoSEQ multiplex PCR; TCRdb's copy has only in-frame clones and leaves some out. The table has about 130,000 clones, roughly 74% seen once. Sequenced input: peripheral blood. These receptors were obtained from a man aged 55 to 70 with acute or convalescent COVID-19.

The CDR3 loop is CATAGGGRAGNQPQHF. CDR3 bases: TGTGCCACCGCAGGCGGGGGGCGAGCGGGCAATCAGCCCCAGCATTTT. The genes are TRBV24-1 and TRBJ1-5; possible D gene TRBD1, 6 bases. The CDR3 runs to 16 residues. Germline V gene data show CDR1 as KGHDR and CDR2 as SFDVKD. V was trimmed by 9 bases and J by 2 bases, leaving 19 bases between them.

The genes are TRBV5-1 and TRBJ2-7; a weak D match, TRBD2 (6 bases). This CDR3 spans 17 amino acids. The V end was cut by 5 bases, the J end by 2 bases, with 23 bases between. In germline, CDR1 is SGHRS, CDR2 YFSETQ. CDR3 sequence reads: CASRGRWGGTDTYEQYF. Written as DNA, the CDR3 is TGCGCCAGCAGGGGACGATGGGGCGGGACGGATACCTACGAGCAGTACTTC.

V gene TRBV30 combines with J gene TRBJ1-4, with a tentative D call TRBD1 (5 bases). This CDR3 has 15 amino acids. CDR1 is GTSNPN and CDR2 is SVGIG in the germline V gene (reference sequence). The germline V and J ends were trimmed by 3 bases and 7 bases, with 18 bases remaining between them. CDR3 sequence reads: CAWSTTRGMSEKLFF. As DNA, the CDR3 is TGTGCCTGGAGCACTACCCGGGGGATGAGTGAAAAACTGTTTTTT.

The chain has TRBV27 and TRBJ2-7, with a weak D call TRBD1 (6 bases). Germline lookup yields CDR1 MNHEY and CDR2 SMNVEV (reference sequence). The CDR3 contains 17 residues. Trimming took off 5 bases at V and 6 bases at J, with 26 bases between the two ends. Here the CDR3 reads CASSRPFWGQSPPEQYF. The CDR3 DNA sequence: TGTGCCAGCAGTCGGCCGTTTTGGGGACAATCCCCACCCGAGCAGTACTTC.

There are a few counts of this clone. This chain's CDR3 is CTSSQDPGQDCSGNTIYF. The DNA for the CDR3 is TGCACCAGCAGCCAAGACCCCGGACAGGACTGCTCTGGAAACACCATATATTTT. The chain couples TRBV1 to TRBJ1-3; the table's D gene call, TRBD1, was not cross checked with the DNA. TRBV1 is a listed pseudogene. The CDR3 totals 18 residues.

The chain uses TRBV27 and TRBJ1-2; 7 bases line up with TRBD1. Germline V lookup: CDR1 MNHEY, CDR2 SMNVEV (reference sequence). This CDR3 region has 12 residues. V lost 6 bases to trimming and J lost 8 bases; unmatched junction nucleotides: 6. DNA for the CDR3: TGTGCCAGCAGCCAGACAGGGCGCGGCTACACCTTC. Translation gives CASSQTGRGYTF.

V and J are TRBV5-6 and TRBJ1-2, with D unresolved. There are 16 residues in the CDR3. CDR1 is SGHDT and CDR2 is YYEEEE in the germline V gene. V shed 2 bases and J shed 8 bases, with 22 bases lying between them. The CDR3 reads CASSFSPGDRKRGYTF. The CDR3 DNA reads TGTGCCAGCAGCTTTTCCCCGGGAGACCGGAAACGGGGCTACACCTTC. Drawing the rest from reference TRBV5-6 and TRBJ1-2, the complete variable domain is DAGVTQSPTHLIKTRGQQVTLRCSPKSGHDTVSWYQQALGQGPQFIFQYYEEEERQRGNFPDRFSGHQFPNYSSELNVNALLLGDSALYLCASSFSPGDRKRGYTFGSGTRLTVV.

This clone was recorded a few times. This rearrangement joins TRBV30 to TRBJ2-3, with 7 bases matching TRBD2. The ends lost 5 bases at V and 6 bases at J; junction bases unmatched: 5. The germline CDR1 and CDR2 sequences are GTSNPN and SVGIG (reference sequence). This CDR3 region has 12 residues. This chain's CDR3 is CAWGLVSDTQYF. The CDR3 nucleotides read TGTGCCTGGGGACTAGTTAGCGATACGCAGTATTTT. The full variable domain, with the rest looked up from reference TRBV30 and TRBJ2-3, is SQTIHQWPATLVQPVGSPLSLECTVEGTSNPNLYWYRQAAGRGLQLLFYSVGIGQISSEVPQNLSASRPQDRQFILSSKKLLLSDSGFYLCAWGLVSDTQYFGPGTRLTVL.

This clone was counted ten times or more. V gene TRBV3-1 (or the pseudogene TRBV3-2) combines with J gene TRBJ1-3; TRBD1 matches 10 bases. The J segment lost 4 bases and the V segment lost 1 base, leaving 4 bases of the junction unmatched. The CDR3 has 16 amino acids. Germline CDR1 is LGHDT and CDR2 is YNNKEL (reference sequence). CDR3 amino acids: CASSQARDRGGNTIYF. For the CDR3, the DNA is TGTGCCAGCAGCCAAGCCCGGGACAGGGGCGGAAACACCATATATTTT.

The chain carries TRBV6-4 and TRBJ1-1; 7 positions match TRBD1. The V gene's germline CDR1 is MRHNA and CDR2 SNTAGT. The junction had 13 bases not matched to a gene; V was cut back by 6 bases and J by 9 bases. This CDR3 has 14 amino acids. The CDR3 loop reads CASRLEGAKGKAFF. The CDR3 nucleotides are TGTGCCAGCAGATTAGAGGGGGCCAAGGGTAAAGCTTTCTTT.

The chain joins TRBV5-6 to TRBJ2-5, with TRBD2 matching over 11 bases. This CDR3 has 18 residues. V lost 0 bases and J lost 2; bases outside the gene matches: 9. Germline CDR1 reads SGHDT; CDR2 reads YYEEEE. The CDR3 protein is CASSLEATSGVYQETQYF. The DNA for the CDR3 is TGTGCCAGCAGCTTGGAGGCGACTAGCGGGGTATATCAAGAGACCCAGTACTTC.

This rearrangement joins TRBV6-1 to TRBJ2-1; TRBD2 matches 10 bases. The germline V gene has CDR1 MNHNS and CDR2 SASEGT. The junction had 1 base not matched to a gene; V was cut back by 4 bases and J by 1 base. The CDR3 extends over 15 amino acids. The CDR3 sequence: CASSGAGGSYNEQFF. The CDR3 DNA follows: TGTGCCAGCAGTGGAGCGGGAGGGTCCTACAATGAGCAGTTCTTC.

This rearrangement joins TRBV5-1 to TRBJ1-6, with TRBD1 as a possible D gene (6 bases). This CDR3 spans 15 amino acids. V lost 1 base to trimming and J lost 4 bases, with 9 bases between them. CDR1 and CDR2 (germline): SGHRS, YFSETQ. CDR3 loop: CASSLLGAYNSPLHF. The CDR3 DNA sequence: TGCGCCAGCAGCTTGCTGGGGGCGTATAATTCACCCCTCCACTTT.

The rearrangement joins TRBV4-1 to TRBJ1-2; TRBD1 is a possible D gene (5 bases). The CDR3 contains 14 residues. Trimming shortened V by 1 base and J by 4 bases, and 10 bases separated the two germline ends. Germline V CDR1 and CDR2: MGHRA, YSYEKL. As DNA, the CDR3 is TGCGCCAGCAGCCAAGTTGGGGCATCCTATGGCTACACCTTC. Translation: CASSQVGASYGYTF.

This clone was seen a handful of times. In nucleotides, the CDR3 is TGTGCCTGGAGCCGCCTATCGGATACGCAGTATTTT. It codes for CAWSRLSDTQYF. The rearrangement links TRBV30 to TRBJ2-3; D ambiguous. Germline CDR1 is GTSNPN and CDR2 is SVGIG (reference sequence). This CDR3 comprises 12 residues. Trimming removed 3 bases at V and 6 bases at J, with 10 bases between.